The clone carrying this T cell receptor beta chain was found many times. These data come from a study of patients and donors after allogeneic stem cell transplantation. TCRdb passed the RT-PCR reads through MiXCR, listing each CDR3 protein once. The sample consists of more than 25,000 distinct CDR3 sequences, around 7.4% of them appearing once. Germline V gives CDR1 MDHEN, CDR2 SYDVKM. Trimming removed 5 bases from V and 2 bases from J, with 9 bases in between. The CDR3 is 13 amino acids. The sequencing input was blood, either unsorted or a sorted T cell fraction (not recorded which). This clonotype was obtained from a human donor who was either an allogeneic HSCT recipient or a stem cell or donor lymphocyte infusion donor (not recorded which). It is not recorded whose cells these are; they may come from a transplant donor. V usage is TRBV28 and J usage is TRBJ2-5; D remains ambiguous. This chain's CDR3 is CASSRGRQETQYF. CDR3 in DNA: TGTGCCAGCAGTCGCGGACGGCAAGAGACCCAGTACTTC.